This T cell receptor (beta chain) was obtained from a study of CD8+ T cells in alopecia areata. The authors extracted RNA and reverse transcribed it into cDNA as the sequencing template. Sequencing used immunoSEQ multiplex PCR; TCRdb keeps in-frame clones, though not all of them. The repertoire holds about 92,000 clones, with 44% as singletons. Trimming stripped 3 bases from V and 1 base from J, with 10 bases between. Per germline, CDR1 MGHRA and CDR2 YSYEKL. The CDR3 runs to 15 residues. The treatment here: oral pan-JAK inhibitor, 5-10 mg twice daily. Material: CD8+ T cells sorted from blood, obtained at week 24, from a patient treated with tofacitinib. The chain combines TRBV4-1 with TRBJ1-5, with no clear D. The source of this sequence is a human donor with alopecia areata. The DNA for the CDR3 is TGCGCCAGCAGCCATTGGTCAGGCAGCAATCAGCCCCAGCATTTT. Amino acids: CASSHWSGSNQPQHF.